The 7 T cell receptor beta chains listed next were all sequenced from one sample in a study of Graves' ophthalmopathy and Graves' hyperthyroidism. Amplifying from RNA transcripts, the study obtained TCR beta CDR3 regions. HTBI primers served in a first-round RT-PCR, which a second-round multiplex PCR followed. TCRdb recomputed calls from the multiplex PCR reads with MiXCR, one row per CDR3 protein. There are hundreds of thousands of distinct CDR3 sequences in the sample; approximately 40% occur only once, and roughly 45% lies in the top ten. The sequencing sample was made of peripheral blood. The source of these receptors is an adult man with Graves' ophthalmopathy.

This clonotype was observed a few times. The V and J genes are TRBV25-1 and TRBJ1-1, with 7 bases identical to TRBD1. Germline V gene sequence: CDR1 MGHDK, CDR2 SYGVNS. J gave up 1 base and V 8 bases, and 10 bases lay outside the gene matches. The CDR3 consists of 15 residues. In DNA form, the CDR3 reads TGTGCCAGCGCAAAGCGGACAGGATCGAACACTGAAGCTTTCTTT. It codes for CASAKRTGSNTEAFF. Supplemented by reference TRBV25-1 and TRBJ1-1, the full variable domain reads EADIYQTPRYLVIGTGKKITLECSQTMGHDKMYWYQQDPGMELHLIHYSYGVNSTEKGDLSSESTVSRIRTEHFPLTLESARPSHTSQYLCASAKRTGSNTEAFFGQGTRLTVV.

The chain joins TRBV20-1 to TRBJ2-7, with D perhaps matching TRBD1 (6 bases). The CDR3 has 13 residues. Germline V gene sequence: CDR1 DFQATT, CDR2 SNEGSKA (reference sequence). V was trimmed by 5 bases and J by 3 bases, leaving 14 bases between them. In nucleotides, the CDR3 is TGCAGTGCTGTTAGGACAGCAGACTACGAGCAGTACTTC. Protein product: CSAVRTADYEQYF.

This chain uses TRBV25-1 with TRBJ2-2; D uncertain. The germline gives CDR1 MGHDK, CDR2 SYGVNS. CDR3 size: 15 residues. Trimming removed 5 bases at V and 0 bases at J, with 10 bases between. The CDR3 reads CASSQLASNTGELFF. CDR3 sequence (DNA): TGTGCCAGCAGTCAGTTGGCCTCGAACACCGGGGAGCTGTTTTTT.

J is TRBJ1-4 and V is TRBV6-1; 8 bases match TRBD1. V gave up 3 bases and J gave up 16 bases; unmatched junction bases: 7. CDR3 length: 12 amino acids. Germline values: CDR1 MNHNS, CDR2 SASEGT. CDR3 DNA: TGTGCCAGCAGTGACGTGGACAGGGCCCCGTTTTTT. As protein: CASSDVDRAPFF.

A single count supports this clonotype. Being one base from a much bigger clone, this may be a read error. This chain joins TRBV19 and TRBJ1-2, with a weak D call TRBD1 (6 bases). Germline CDR1 reads LNHDA; CDR2 reads SQIVND (reference sequence). This CDR3 has 14 amino acids. DNA of the CDR3: TGTGTCAGTAGTCCCCCAGACAGGATCCGAGGCTACACCTTC. This gives the protein CVSSPPDRIRGYTF.

The chain has TRBV9 and TRBJ2-5, with 7 bases matching TRBD2. This CDR3 is 16 amino acids long. Losses at the gene ends were 4 bases for V and 4 bases for J; bases not matched to a gene: 13. Germline lookup yields CDR1 SGDLS and CDR2 YYNGEE. CDR3 sequence (DNA): TGTGCCAGCAGCCAGCGTGGGAGGGGTCCCCGAGAGACCCAGTACTTC. Amino acids: CASSQRGRGPRETQYF.

The chain links TRBV20-1 to TRBJ2-7; 13 nucleotides line up with TRBD2. The trim removed 6 bases at V and 3 bases at J, leaving 5 bases unmatched. The CDR3 is made up of 14 amino acids. Germline lookup yields CDR1 DFQATT and CDR2 SNEGSKA (reference sequence). The CDR3 reads CSATSGGGHYEQYF. The CDR3 DNA reads as TGCAGTGCAACTAGCGGGGGGGGCCACTACGAGCAGTACTTC.